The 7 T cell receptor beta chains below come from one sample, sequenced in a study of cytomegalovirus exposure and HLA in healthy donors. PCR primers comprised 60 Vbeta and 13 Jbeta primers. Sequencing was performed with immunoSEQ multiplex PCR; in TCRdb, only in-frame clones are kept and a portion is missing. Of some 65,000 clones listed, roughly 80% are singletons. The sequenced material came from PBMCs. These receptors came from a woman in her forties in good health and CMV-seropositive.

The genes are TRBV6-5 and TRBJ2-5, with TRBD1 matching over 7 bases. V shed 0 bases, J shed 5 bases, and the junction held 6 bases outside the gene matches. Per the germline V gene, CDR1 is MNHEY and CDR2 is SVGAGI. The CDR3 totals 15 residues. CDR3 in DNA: TGTGCCAGCAGTTACTCGAGAGGGGGCGGGGAGACCCAGTACTTC. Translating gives CASSYSRGGGETQYF.

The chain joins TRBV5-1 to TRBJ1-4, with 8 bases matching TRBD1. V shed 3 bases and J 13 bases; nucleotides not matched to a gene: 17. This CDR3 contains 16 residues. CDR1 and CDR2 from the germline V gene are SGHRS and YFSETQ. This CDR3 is CASSSHPGTGFEGLFF. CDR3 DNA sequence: TGCGCCAGCAGCTCCCACCCCGGGACAGGTTTTGAGGGACTGTTTTTT.

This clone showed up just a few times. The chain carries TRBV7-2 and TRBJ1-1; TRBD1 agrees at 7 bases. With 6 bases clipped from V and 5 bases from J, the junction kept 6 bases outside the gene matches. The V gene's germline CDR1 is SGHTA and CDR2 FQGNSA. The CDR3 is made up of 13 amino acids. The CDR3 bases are TGTGCCAGCAGTGATCACAGGGGTACTGAAGCTTTCTTT. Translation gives CASSDHRGTEAFF.

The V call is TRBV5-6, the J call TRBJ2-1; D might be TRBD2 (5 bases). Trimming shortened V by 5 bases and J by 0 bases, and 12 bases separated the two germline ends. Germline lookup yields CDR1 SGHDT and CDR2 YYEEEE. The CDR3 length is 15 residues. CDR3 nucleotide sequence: TGTGCCAGCAGTTTGCTGGGGAGCTCCTACAATGAGCAGTTCTTC. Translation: CASSLLGSSYNEQFF. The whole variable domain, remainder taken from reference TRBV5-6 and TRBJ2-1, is DAGVTQSPTHLIKTRGQQVTLRCSPKSGHDTVSWYQQALGQGPQFIFQYYEEEERQRGNFPDRFSGHQFPNYSSELNVNALLLGDSALYLCASSLLGSSYNEQFFGPGTRLTVL.

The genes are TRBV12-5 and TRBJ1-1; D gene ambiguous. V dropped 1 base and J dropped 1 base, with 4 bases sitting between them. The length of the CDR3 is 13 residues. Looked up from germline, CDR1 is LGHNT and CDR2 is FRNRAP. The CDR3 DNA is TGTGCTAGTGGTTTGGCCCAGAACACTGAAGCTTTCTTT. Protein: CASGLAQNTEAFF.

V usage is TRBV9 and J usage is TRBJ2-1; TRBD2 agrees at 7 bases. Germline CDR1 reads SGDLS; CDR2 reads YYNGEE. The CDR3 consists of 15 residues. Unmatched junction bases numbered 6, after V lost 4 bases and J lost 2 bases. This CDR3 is CASSRGSGAYNEQFF. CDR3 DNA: TGTGCCAGCAGCCGGGGGAGCGGGGCCTACAATGAGCAGTTCTTC.

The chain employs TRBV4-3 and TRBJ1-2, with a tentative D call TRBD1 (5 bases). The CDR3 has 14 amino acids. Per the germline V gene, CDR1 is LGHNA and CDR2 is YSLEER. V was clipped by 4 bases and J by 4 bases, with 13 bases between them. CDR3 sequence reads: CASSPRWGPYGYTF. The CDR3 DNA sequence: TGCGCCAGCAGCCCTCGATGGGGCCCCTATGGCTACACCTTC.